The clone carrying this TCR beta chain was detected once. The antigen remains unidentified. V lost 5 bases, J lost 0 bases, and 11 bases lay in between. Per the germline V gene, CDR1 is SGHRS and CDR2 is YFSETQ. This CDR3 is 15 amino acids long. The data stem from a study of graft-versus-host responses after intestinal transplantation. Across the study: Uniformly, recipients were administered anti-thymocyte globulin induction with subsequent tacrolimus and steroids for 3 to 4 years. Overall study findings and caveats: Early post-transplant HvG declines tracked with peak circulating GvH clone levels. Some GvH clones were seen earlier in gut or blood, suggesting intestinal origin.

Sequencing was performed with immunoSEQ multiplex PCR; in TCRdb, only in-frame clones are kept and a portion is missing. This table has under 85,000 clones, roughly 88% appearing once. This sequence joins TRBV5-1 and TRBJ2-2; TRBD1 is a possible D gene (6 bases). The source was unstimulated CD8+ T cells sorted from spleen or lymph node cells, collected before intestinal transplant. The clonotype comes from a human donor who received an intestinal transplant. DNA for the CDR3: TGCGCCAGCAGTTCGGACAGATCGAACACCGGGGAGCTGTTTTTT. Its translation: CASSSDRSNTGELFF.